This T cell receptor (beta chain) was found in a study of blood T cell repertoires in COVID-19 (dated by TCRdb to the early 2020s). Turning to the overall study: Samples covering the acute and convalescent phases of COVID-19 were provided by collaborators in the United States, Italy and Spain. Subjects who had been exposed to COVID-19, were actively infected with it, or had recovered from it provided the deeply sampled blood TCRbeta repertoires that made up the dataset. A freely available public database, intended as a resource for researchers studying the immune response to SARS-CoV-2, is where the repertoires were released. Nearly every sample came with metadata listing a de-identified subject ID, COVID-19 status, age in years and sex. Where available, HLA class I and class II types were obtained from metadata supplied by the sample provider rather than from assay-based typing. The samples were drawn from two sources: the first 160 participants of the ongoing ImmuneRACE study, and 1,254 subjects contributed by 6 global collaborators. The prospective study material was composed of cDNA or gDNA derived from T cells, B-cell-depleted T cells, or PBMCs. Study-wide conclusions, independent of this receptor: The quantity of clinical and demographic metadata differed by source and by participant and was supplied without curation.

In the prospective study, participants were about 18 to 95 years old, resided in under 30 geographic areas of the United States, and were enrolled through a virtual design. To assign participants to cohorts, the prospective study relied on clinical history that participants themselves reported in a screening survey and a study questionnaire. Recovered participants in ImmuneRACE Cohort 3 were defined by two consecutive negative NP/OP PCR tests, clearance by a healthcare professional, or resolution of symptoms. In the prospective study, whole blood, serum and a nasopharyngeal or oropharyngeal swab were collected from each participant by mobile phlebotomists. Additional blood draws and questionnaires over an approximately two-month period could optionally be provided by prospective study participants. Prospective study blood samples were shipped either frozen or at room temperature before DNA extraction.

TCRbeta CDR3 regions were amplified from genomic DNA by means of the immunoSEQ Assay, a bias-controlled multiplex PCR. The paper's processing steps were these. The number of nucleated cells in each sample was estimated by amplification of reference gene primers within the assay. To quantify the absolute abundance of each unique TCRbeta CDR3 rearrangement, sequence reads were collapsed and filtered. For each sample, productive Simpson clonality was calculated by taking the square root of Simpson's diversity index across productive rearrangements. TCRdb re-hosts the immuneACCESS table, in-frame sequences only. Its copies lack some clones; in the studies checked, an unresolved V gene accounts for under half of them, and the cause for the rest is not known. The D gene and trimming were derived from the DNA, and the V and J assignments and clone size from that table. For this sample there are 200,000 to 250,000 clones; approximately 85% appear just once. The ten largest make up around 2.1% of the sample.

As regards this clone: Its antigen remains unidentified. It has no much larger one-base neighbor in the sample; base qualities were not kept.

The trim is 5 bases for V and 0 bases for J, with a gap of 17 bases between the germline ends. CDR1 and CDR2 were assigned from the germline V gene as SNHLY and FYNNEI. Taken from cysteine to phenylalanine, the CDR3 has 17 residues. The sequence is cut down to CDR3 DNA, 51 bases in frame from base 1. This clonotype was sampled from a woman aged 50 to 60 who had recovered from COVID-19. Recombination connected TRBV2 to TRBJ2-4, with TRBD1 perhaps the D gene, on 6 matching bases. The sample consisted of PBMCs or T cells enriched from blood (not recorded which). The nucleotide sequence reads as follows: TGTGCCAGCAGTACACCGGGACAAGACCTAGCCAAAAACATTCAGTACTTC. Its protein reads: CASSTPGQDLAKNIQYF.